This T cell receptor beta chain was recovered during a study of T-cell reconstitution after alpha-beta-depleted transplantation in children. Unique molecular identifiers were incorporated when the TCRbeta library was constructed. TCRdb re-analysed the PCR reads in MiXCR, keeping a single row per CDR3 protein. Of hundreds of thousands of distinct CDR3 sequences in the sample, approximately 13% were seen once. Notes on the study in general: Two months or so post-transplant, alpha-beta T cells reportedly derived from several hundred expanded graft clones.

This clonotype was picked up a small number of times. Its matching antigen is unknown. The CDR3 runs to 14 residues. Germline CDR1 SGHTA, CDR2 FQGNSA. The V and J ends lost 4 bases and 9 bases respectively, with 19 bases between them. The rearrangement joins TRBV7-2 to TRBJ2-7; D ambiguous. Sequenced material: PBMCs, mostly from graft donor cells, taken 360 days after TCRalphabeta/CD19-depleted stem cell transplant. This TCR was recovered from a male patient aged 5 to 17 who had a stem cell transplant for acute myeloid leukemia, so the T cells may come from the graft donor. The CDR3 is CASSSAIGVSMQYF. CDR3 sequence (DNA): TGTGCCAGCAGCTCCGCGATCGGAGTCTCGATGCAGTACTTC.